The clone carrying this T cell receptor beta chain was counted between two and nine times. This sample is drawn from a study of shared clonotypes between healthy human individuals. Turning to the study itself: The study enrolled two women and three men aged 18 to 49.

Germline loops: CDR1 LGHNA, CDR2 YNFKEQ. The CDR3 has 17 amino acids. Trimming took 0 bases from V and 2 from J, leaving 14 bases between them. The deep-level immunoSEQ assay was used. Assay: immunoSEQ multiplex PCR; the TCRdb copy retains only in-frame clones and omits some. The data contain 400,000 to 500,000 clones, around 80% of them seen just once; the ten biggest clones take up roughly 12%. Within Nashville, Tennessee resided all donors, each a Caucasian adult. The V and J genes are TRBV4-2 and TRBJ2-1; weak D call: TRBD1 (6 bases). The sample comprised PBMCs. The sequence was obtained from a woman between 35 and 50 years old in good health. Some clones in this sample may be carry-over from other donors' samples. The DNA for the CDR3 is TGTGCCAGCAGCCAAGAGGGGGCAGAGGGCCCCTACAATGAGCAGTTCTTC. Translation: CASSQEGAEGPYNEQFF.